The 19 T cell receptor beta chains given below trace back to one sample, sequenced in a study of blood T cell repertoires in COVID-19. The table came from immunoSEQ multiplex PCR; TCRdb's copy has only in-frame clones and leaves some out. The sample gives 40,000 to 55,000 clones, roughly 84% of which show up once; about 6.7% is in the top ten. The specimen was peripheral blood. The receptor source for this set is a man between 45 and 60 years old with active COVID-19.

The chain has TRBV12-3 or TRBV12-4 and TRBJ1-4, with a tentative D call TRBD1 (6 bases). The CDR3 is 13 amino acids. The V gene lost 5 bases and the J gene lost 5 bases, with 9 bases spanning the gap. This CDR3 is CASSQGLNEKLFF. The CDR3 nucleotides are TGTGCCAGCAGTCAGGGGCTAAATGAAAAACTGTTTTTT.

The CDR3 DNA reads TGTGCCATCAGCACCGGGACAGATGAGCAGTACTTC. Its protein product is CAISTGTDEQYF. The chain couples TRBV10-3 to TRBJ2-7; 7 bases align to TRBD1. Germline CDR1 is ENHRY and CDR2 is SYGVKD. The ends lost 6 bases at V and 7 bases at J; junction bases unmatched: 6. The CDR3 has 12 amino acids.

V is TRBV5-6 and J is TRBJ1-5; D possibly corresponds to TRBD1 (5 bases). The CDR3 length is 16 residues. Germline V gene sequence: CDR1 SGHDT, CDR2 YYEEEE. The ends were cut back, 4 bases at V and 2 bases at J, with 16 bases in the middle. CDR3 loop: CASSATRDSGNQPQHF. The CDR3 DNA sequence: TGTGCCAGCAGCGCAACCAGGGATTCGGGCAATCAGCCCCAGCATTTT.

The V gene is TRBV6-2 or TRBV6-3, the J gene TRBJ2-1, with 8 bases identical to TRBD2. Looked up from germline, CDR1 is MNHEY and CDR2 is SVGEGT. This CDR3 has 13 amino acids. Unmatched junction bases numbered 7, after V lost 6 bases and J lost 9 bases. CDR3 nucleotides: TGTGCCAGCAGCCCGATACGGGAGGGTGAGCAGTTCTTC. This sequence encodes CASSPIREGEQFF.

This chain joins TRBV5-4 and TRBJ2-5, with 7 bases lining up with TRBD2. CDR3 length: 12 amino acids. Trimming cost V 4 bases and J 7 bases; bases outside gene matches: 4. Germline CDR1 SGHNT, CDR2 YYREEE (reference sequence). This chain's CDR3 is CASSLSGGTQYF. CDR3 in DNA: TGTGCCAGCAGCCTGTCGGGGGGGACCCAGTACTTC.

The rearrangement uses TRBV4-1 and TRBJ1-1, with 7 bases aligning to TRBD1. J was trimmed by 5 bases and V by 5 bases; bases with no gene match: 8. The CDR3 is 14 residues long. CDR1 is MGHRA, CDR2 YSYEKL, per germline. CDR3 DNA sequence: TGCGCCAGCAGCACAGACAGGGTTGGTACTGAAGCTTTCTTT. Its translation is CASSTDRVGTEAFF.

This clone appeared a few times. V is TRBV29-1 and J is TRBJ1-1, with 7 bases identical to TRBD1. Trimming removed 6 bases from V and 0 bases from J; junction bases left unmatched: 4. In germline, CDR1 is SQVTM, CDR2 ANQGSEA. The CDR3 loop spans 13 amino acids. The DNA of the CDR3 is TGCAGCGTGAAAGGACAGGTGAACACTGAAGCTTTCTTT. It translates to CSVKGQVNTEAFF.

J is TRBJ1-1 and V is TRBV7-9, with a tentative D call TRBD1 (6 bases). CDR3 length equals 13 residues. Germline loops: CDR1 SEHNR, CDR2 FQNEAQ (reference sequence). V was pared by 1 base and J by 8 bases, with 11 bases between. Here the CDR3 DNA reads TGTGCCAGCAGCTTAGAGGGGGGGACAGAAGCTTTCTTT. This translates into CASSLEGGTEAFF. The full variable domain, with the rest looked up from reference TRBV7-9 and TRBJ1-1, is DTGVSQNPRHKITKRGQNVTFRCDPISEHNRLYWYRQTLGQGPEFLTYFQNEAQLEKSRLLSDRFSAERPKGSFSTLEIQRTEQGDSAMYLCASSLEGGTEAFFGQGTRLTVV.

This chain connects TRBV7-9 to TRBJ2-4; 8 bases are shared with TRBD1. Germline CDR1 reads SEHNR; CDR2 reads FQNEAQ (reference sequence). The CDR3 runs 14 residues. The ends lost 5 bases at V and 4 bases at J; junction bases unmatched: 4. As DNA, the CDR3 is TGTGCCAGCAGCCCGGGACAGGAGAAAAACATTCAGTACTTC. This sequence encodes CASSPGQEKNIQYF.

The J gene is TRBJ2-5, the V gene TRBV19; D might be TRBD2 (6 bases). Trimming removed 4 bases at V and 5 bases at J, with 11 bases between. The CDR3 has 13 residues. Germline loops: CDR1 LNHDA, CDR2 SQIVND (reference sequence). CDR3 bases: TGTGCCAGTAGTAATAGCGGATGGGAGACCCAGTACTTC. The encoded protein is CASSNSGWETQYF.

A few counts support this clone. The J gene is TRBJ1-1, the V gene TRBV4-1, with a tentative D call TRBD1 (6 bases). Trimming took off 0 bases at V and 1 base at J, with 9 bases between the two ends. The CDR3 runs to 15 residues. CDR1 and CDR2 from the germline V gene are MGHRA and YSYEKL. The CDR3 spells CASSQEGAQNTEAFF. CDR3 sequence (DNA): TGCGCCAGCAGCCAAGAGGGGGCGCAGAACACTGAAGCTTTCTTT.

The chain combines TRBV4-1 with TRBJ2-2, with 10 positions matching TRBD1. Germline CDR1 MGHRA, CDR2 YSYEKL. This CDR3 comprises 15 residues. Trimming at V came to 6 bases and at J to 5 bases, leaving 6 bases not matched to a gene. The DNA of the CDR3 is TGCGCCAGCAGTCGACAGGGGGCGGGAACCGGGGAGCTGTTTTTT. This encodes CASSRQGAGTGELFF.

The rearrangement uses TRBV29-1 and TRBJ1-1, with D uncertain. Looked up from germline, CDR1 is SQVTM and CDR2 is ANQGSEA. The CDR3 loop spans 12 amino acids. The CDR3, as DNA: TGCTGGACTTCTAAATTGAACACTGAAGCTTTCTTT. This sequence encodes CWTSKLNTEAFF.

The chain has TRBV6-5 and TRBJ2-7; 9 nucleotides match TRBD1. Looked up from germline, CDR1 is MNHEY and CDR2 is SVGAGI. The CDR3 has 13 residues. With 10 bases clipped from V and 1 base from J, the junction kept 5 bases outside the gene matches. Here the CDR3 reads CATAGQGSYEQYF. The DNA of the CDR3 is TGTGCCACCGCGGGACAGGGATCCTACGAGCAGTACTTC.

This clone was seen only a few times. The J gene is TRBJ1-5, the V gene TRBV4-1; 9 nucleotides match TRBD1. Trimming at V came to 3 bases and at J to 1 base, leaving 7 bases not matched to a gene. CDR3 length equals 17 residues. The germline V gene has CDR1 MGHRA and CDR2 YSYEKL. CDR3 region: CASSQRTGADSNQPQHF. CDR3 sequence (DNA): TGCGCCAGCAGCCAGCGGACAGGGGCTGACAGCAATCAGCCCCAGCATTTT.

The table lists this clone with a few counts. The J gene is TRBJ1-5, the V gene TRBV24-1; no definite D call. The CDR3 extends over 17 amino acids. Germline-derived CDR1 and CDR2 are KGHDR and SFDVKD. V shed 4 bases and J shed 1 base, with 16 bases lying between them. The DNA for the CDR3 is TGTGCCACCAGTGACCCACCTAAACTCCCGAGCAATCAGCCCCAGCATTTT. This encodes CATSDPPKLPSNQPQHF.

The chain couples TRBV2 to TRBJ1-6; D is perhaps TRBD1 (6 bases). Trimming pared 4 bases from V and 5 bases from J, leaving 9 bases between. Germline CDR1 reads SNHLY; CDR2 reads FYNNEI. This CDR3 has 14 residues. The CDR3 sequence: CASSADRDNSPLHF. CDR3 sequence (DNA): TGTGCCAGCAGTGCGGACAGAGATAATTCACCCCTCCACTTT.

The rearrangement joins TRBV6-5 to TRBJ1-5; D is unresolved. Trimming pared 2 bases from V and 0 bases from J, leaving 8 bases between. This CDR3 has 15 amino acids. The V gene's germline CDR1 is MNHEY and CDR2 SVGAGI. DNA of the CDR3: TGTGCCAGCAGTTACGCGGGTTATAGCAATCAGCCCCAGCATTTT. Amino acid sequence: CASSYAGYSNQPQHF.

The V call is TRBV12-3 or TRBV12-4, the J call TRBJ2-5; TRBD1 matches 7 bases. V was clipped by 3 bases and J by 4 bases; unmatched bases: 2. There are 13 residues in the CDR3. CDR3 coding DNA: TGTGCCAGCAGTTTTTGGGACAGAGAGACCCAGTACTTC. Protein product: CASSFWDRETQYF.